This T cell receptor (beta chain) was sequenced in a study of early T cells in non-severe SARS-CoV-2 infection. As for the study in general: Chains stayed unpaired after sequencing of bulk RNA from unsorted whole blood. Broader study findings: Matching with VDJdb favored anti-spike CD8 responses (missing private and CD4 specificities).

In the case of this clonotype: Antigen specificity is unknown.

Germline values: CDR1 SQVTM, CDR2 ANQGSEA. The CDR3 has 15 residues. Individual cDNA molecules were tagged with unique molecular identifiers, the study reported. MiXCR, applied by TCRdb to the 5' RACE reads, yields one record per CDR3 protein. The sample contains more than 75,000 distinct CDR3 sequences, around 15% of which appear only once. Sequenced sample: whole blood. This chain uses TRBV29-1 with TRBJ2-7, with TRBD1 matching 11 bases. This clonotype was obtained from an adult who was a healthcare worker with PCR-confirmed SARS-CoV-2 infection or an uninfected control (not recorded which). In DNA form, the CDR3 reads TGCACCCGGGGACAGGGGGTTCGTAGATCCTACGAGCAGTACTTC. Translation: CTRGQGVRRSYEQYF.